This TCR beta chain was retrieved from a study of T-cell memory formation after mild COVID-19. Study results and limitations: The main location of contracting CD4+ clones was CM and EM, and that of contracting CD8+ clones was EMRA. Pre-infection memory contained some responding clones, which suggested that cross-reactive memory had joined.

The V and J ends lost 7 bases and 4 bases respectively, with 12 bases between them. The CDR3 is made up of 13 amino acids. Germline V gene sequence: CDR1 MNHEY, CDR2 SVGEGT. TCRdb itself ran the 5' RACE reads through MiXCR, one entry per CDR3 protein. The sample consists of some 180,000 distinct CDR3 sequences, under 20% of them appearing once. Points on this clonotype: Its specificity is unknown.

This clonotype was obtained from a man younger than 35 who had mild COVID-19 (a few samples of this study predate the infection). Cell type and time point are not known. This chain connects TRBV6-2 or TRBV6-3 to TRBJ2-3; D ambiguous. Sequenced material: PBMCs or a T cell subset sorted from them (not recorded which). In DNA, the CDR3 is TGTGCCAGCAAGCTGGATGGCGCAGATACGCAGTATTTT. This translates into CASKLDGADTQYF.